Listed below are T cell receptor beta chains from one sample, sequenced in a study of patients and donors after allogeneic stem cell transplantation. From the RT-PCR reads, TCRdb called clonotypes with MiXCR, one entry per CDR3 protein. This repertoire shows hundreds of thousands of distinct CDR3 sequences, 16% found once; its top ten account for roughly 7%. The sequenced sample was blood, either unsorted or a sorted T cell fraction (not recorded which). These receptor sequences come from a human donor who was either an allogeneic HSCT recipient or a stem cell or donor lymphocyte infusion donor (not recorded which). It is not recorded whose cells these are; they may come from a transplant donor. CDR3s include the opening cysteine and the closing phenylalanine or tryptophan. Each record gives: D gene, J gene, V gene, clone size, CDR3 protein, CDR3 DNA. D genes are given only for firm matches. Size values are once, few and many counts, or a class for expanded clones, and some rows have none.

d_call: .; j_call: TRBJ2-1; v_call: TRBV7-6; clone_size: few; cdr3_aa: CASSLTAYNEQFF; cdr3_nt: TGTGCCAGCAGCTTAACAGCCTACAATGAGCAGTTCTTC
d_call: TRBD1; j_call: TRBJ2-1; v_call: TRBV7-3; clone_size: .; cdr3_aa: CASSPGQAVGPYNEQFF; cdr3_nt: TGTGCCAGCAGCCCTGGACAGGCAGTCGGGCCATACAATGAGCAGTTCTTC
d_call: TRBD2; j_call: TRBJ2-2; v_call: TRBV20-1; clone_size: .; cdr3_aa: CSARSRLAGVSGELFF; cdr3_nt: TGCAGTGCTAGATCCCGACTAGCGGGAGTCTCCGGGGAGCTGTTTTTT
d_call: .; j_call: TRBJ1-1; v_call: TRBV10-3; clone_size: .; cdr3_aa: CAIRPDSNTEAFF; cdr3_nt: TGTGCCATCAGACCCGACAGCAACACTGAAGCTTTCTTT
d_call: TRBD2; j_call: TRBJ2-1; v_call: TRBV6-6; clone_size: few; cdr3_aa: CASTRGSSNEQFF; cdr3_nt: TGTGCCAGCACTCGCGGGAGCAGCAATGAGCAGTTCTTC
d_call: .; j_call: TRBJ1-2; v_call: TRBV4-1; clone_size: .; cdr3_aa: CASSQDPRGGGYGYTF; cdr3_nt: TGCGCCAGCAGCCAAGACCCTAGGGGGGGCGGGTATGGCTACACCTTC
d_call: TRBD1; j_call: TRBJ2-1; v_call: TRBV12-3/TRBV12-4; clone_size: few; cdr3_aa: CASSADRVVNEQFF; cdr3_nt: TGTGCCAGCAGTGCGGACAGGGTGGTGAATGAGCAGTTCTTC
d_call: .; j_call: TRBJ2-3; v_call: TRBV20-1; clone_size: few; cdr3_aa: CSARPEDTQYF; cdr3_nt: TGCAGTGCTAGACCCGAGGATACGCAGTATTTT
d_call: .; j_call: TRBJ1-3; v_call: TRBV12-3/TRBV12-4; clone_size: many; cdr3_aa: CASRVPSGNTIYF; cdr3_nt: TGTGCCAGCAGAGTCCCCTCTGGAAACACCATATATTTT
d_call: .; j_call: TRBJ2-7; v_call: TRBV30; clone_size: few; cdr3_aa: CAWSVIYEQYF; cdr3_nt: TGTGCCTGGAGTGTAATCTACGAGCAGTACTTC
d_call: TRBD1; j_call: TRBJ1-4; v_call: TRBV29-1; clone_size: few; cdr3_aa: CSVGDRGGEKLFF; cdr3_nt: TGCAGCGTGGGGGACAGGGGTGGTGAAAAACTGTTTTTT
d_call: TRBD2; j_call: TRBJ2-1; v_call: TRBV7-3; clone_size: few; cdr3_aa: CASSLDRSSGRNEQFF; cdr3_nt: TGTGCCAGCAGCTTAGATCGTTCTAGCGGGAGAAATGAGCAGTTCTTC
d_call: .; j_call: TRBJ1-5; v_call: TRBV19; clone_size: .; cdr3_aa: CASKSRDQPQHF; cdr3_nt: TGTGCCAGTAAAAGTAGGGATCAGCCCCAGCATTTT
d_call: .; j_call: TRBJ2-1; v_call: TRBV5-1; clone_size: .; cdr3_aa: CASSLVRRTYNEQFF; cdr3_nt: TGCGCCAGCAGCTTGGTCAGGAGAACCTACAATGAGCAGTTCTTC
d_call: .; j_call: TRBJ1-2; v_call: TRBV6-5; clone_size: .; cdr3_aa: CASSYRRKAYGYTF; cdr3_nt: TGTGCCAGCAGTTACCGACGGAAAGCCTATGGCTACACCTTC
d_call: TRBD1; j_call: TRBJ1-1; v_call: TRBV29-1; clone_size: few; cdr3_aa: CSVEGTGVGNTEAFF; cdr3_nt: TGCAGCGTTGAGGGAACAGGGGTGGGCAACACTGAAGCTTTCTTT
d_call: .; j_call: TRBJ2-3; v_call: TRBV6-1; clone_size: few; cdr3_aa: CASSPPNRYRLTDTQYF; cdr3_nt: TGTGCCAGCAGTCCACCTAACAGGTACCGACTCACAGATACGCAGTATTTT
d_call: .; j_call: TRBJ2-7; v_call: TRBV7-9; clone_size: .; cdr3_aa: CASSLAYYEQYF; cdr3_nt: TGTGCCAGCAGCTTGGCTTACTACGAGCAGTACTTC
d_call: .; j_call: TRBJ1-6; v_call: TRBV20-1; clone_size: few; cdr3_aa: CSAMGERYSPLHF; cdr3_nt: TGCAGTGCTATGGGGGAGCGTTACTCACCCCTCCACTTT
d_call: TRBD2; j_call: TRBJ2-7; v_call: TRBV5-1; clone_size: few; cdr3_aa: CASSKTTSGNYEQYF; cdr3_nt: TGCGCCAGCAGCAAAACGACTAGCGGAAACTACGAGCAGTACTTC
d_call: .; j_call: TRBJ1-3; v_call: TRBV20-1; clone_size: many; cdr3_aa: CSASRFRGRSSSGNTIYF; cdr3_nt: TGCAGTGCTAGTCGGTTTCGGGGCAGGTCGAGCTCTGGAAACACCATATATTTT
d_call: TRBD1; j_call: TRBJ2-1; v_call: TRBV10-3; clone_size: many; cdr3_aa: CAISDQGAYNEQFF; cdr3_nt: TGTGCCATCAGTGACCAGGGGGCTTACAATGAGCAGTTCTTC
d_call: .; j_call: TRBJ2-7; v_call: TRBV5-5; clone_size: many; cdr3_aa: CASSLQAGSTYEQYF; cdr3_nt: TGTGCCAGCAGCTTACAAGCAGGGTCCACATACGAGCAGTACTTC
d_call: .; j_call: TRBJ1-2; v_call: TRBV5-1; clone_size: many; cdr3_aa: CASRDNYYGYTF; cdr3_nt: TGCGCCAGCAGGGACAACTACTATGGCTACACCTTC
d_call: TRBD1; j_call: TRBJ1-1; v_call: TRBV6-5; clone_size: .; cdr3_aa: CASRPGGTEAFF; cdr3_nt: TGTGCCAGCAGACCAGGGGGTACTGAAGCTTTCTTT
d_call: .; j_call: TRBJ1-6; v_call: TRBV12-3/TRBV12-4; clone_size: few; cdr3_aa: CASRRYLSSPLHF; cdr3_nt: TGTGCCAGCAGAAGGTACCTCTCCTCACCCCTCCACTTT
d_call: .; j_call: TRBJ1-2; v_call: TRBV15; clone_size: .; cdr3_aa: CATSRDLYSGGYTF; cdr3_nt: TGTGCCACCAGCAGAGATCTATATAGCGGGGGCTACACCTTC
d_call: .; j_call: TRBJ2-5; v_call: TRBV5-8; clone_size: .; cdr3_aa: CASSLATTLQETQYF; cdr3_nt: TGTGCCAGCAGCTTGGCTACCACGCTACAAGAGACCCAGTACTTC
d_call: .; j_call: TRBJ1-5; v_call: TRBV20-1; clone_size: few; cdr3_aa: CSASRPGVESGQPQHF; cdr3_nt: TGCAGTGCTAGTAGGCCAGGGGTTGAGTCTGGACAGCCCCAGCATTTT
d_call: TRBD2; j_call: TRBJ2-7; v_call: TRBV7-2; clone_size: .; cdr3_aa: CASARGGSGTIYEQYF; cdr3_nt: TGTGCCAGCGCGCGGGGGGGGAGCGGCACTATATACGAGCAGTACTTC
d_call: .; j_call: TRBJ2-7; v_call: TRBV7-8; clone_size: .; cdr3_aa: CASSPRVQKVYEQYF; cdr3_nt: TGTGCCAGCAGCCCCCGGGTCCAAAAAGTATACGAGCAGTACTTC